This section outlines one T cell receptor beta chain sequence together with its context. Its antigen is unidentified. Sample barcodes and UMIs were carried by the TCR alpha and TCR beta cDNA libraries that 5'RACE generated with constant-segment primers. TCRdb reprocessed the 5' RACE reads with MiXCR, giving one entry per CDR3 protein. The sample lists about 620,000 distinct CDR3 sequences, around 17% occurring once. This CDR3 is built from 15 residues. V lost 4 bases and J lost 6; bases outside the gene matches: 6. CDR1 and CDR2 from the germline V gene are SEHNR and FQNEAQ (reference sequence). This sample was included in a study of T-cell memory formation after mild COVID-19. Background on the study: TCR clusters largely stayed donor specific. Whole-study findings and limits: Researchers report contracting CD4+ clones mostly in CM and EM, with CD8+ clones in EMRA.

The sequence came from an adult woman who had mild COVID-19 (a few samples of this study predate the infection). Cell type and time point are not known. Sample: PBMCs or a T cell subset sorted from them (not recorded which). The chain carries TRBV7-9 and TRBJ2-1; 10 bases agree with TRBD1. CDR3 bases: TGTGCCAGCAGCTGGCCCGGGACAGGGGTCAATGAGCAGTTCTTC. Translated, it gives CASSWPGTGVNEQFF.